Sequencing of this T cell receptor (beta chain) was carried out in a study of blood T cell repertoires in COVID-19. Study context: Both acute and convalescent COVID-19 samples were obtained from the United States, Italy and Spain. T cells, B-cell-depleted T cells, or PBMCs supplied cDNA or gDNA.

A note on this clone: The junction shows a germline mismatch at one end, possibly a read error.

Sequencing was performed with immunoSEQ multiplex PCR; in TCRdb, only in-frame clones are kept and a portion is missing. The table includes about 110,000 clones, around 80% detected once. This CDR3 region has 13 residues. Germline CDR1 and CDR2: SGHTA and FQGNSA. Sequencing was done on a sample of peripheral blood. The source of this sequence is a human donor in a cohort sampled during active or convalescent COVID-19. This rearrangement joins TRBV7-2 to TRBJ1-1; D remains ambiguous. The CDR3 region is CASSLFVNSEAFF. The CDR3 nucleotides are TGTGCCAGCAGCTTATTCGTGAACAGTGAAGCTTTCTTT.